The following is a T cell receptor (beta chain) sequence with its context. This clonotype was seen a handful of times. The antigen it recognizes is unknown. There are no base qualities to consult, and no much larger clone falls within one base. This sample stems from a study of liver allograft versus peripheral blood T cells (dated by TCRdb to about 2020). In terms of the full investigation: The study compared T cell receptor repertoires found within transplanted livers against repertoires in the peripheral blood of liver transplant recipients. Beyond this particular receptor, the publication reports: The T cell receptor repertoires within liver allografts were reported to be different from the T cell receptor repertoires detected in peripheral blood.

For sequencing, an Illumina MiSeq was employed. TCRdb's own reprocessing of the public reads used fastp at Q25 and MiXCR and kept productive beta chains. Entries that share a CDR3 protein sequence are merged under the most common genes and DNA. For this sample there are some 7,800 distinct CDR3 sequences; roughly 18% appear just once. Clones ranked in the top ten supply about 1.4% of the sample. The CDR3 runs 13 residues from the cysteine to the phenylalanine. CDR3 DNA only is kept here, 39 bases in frame from base 1. At the junction V is shortened by 2 bases and J by 0 bases, with 7 bases in between. CDR1 and CDR2, looked up from the germline V gene (reference sequence), are GTSNPN and SVGIG.

The chain joins TRBV30 to TRBJ1-1; the D gene identity is not certain. This TCR was recovered from a human patient who had a liver transplant. After a transplant, some T cells may have been passed on by the graft donor. The DNA sequence follows: TGTGCCTGGAGTTCCCAACTGAACACTGAAGCTTTCTTT. This sequence encodes CAWSSQLNTEAFF. With all but the CDR3 taken from the reference TRBV30 and TRBJ1-1 genes, the full variable domain is: SQTIHQWPATLVQPVGSPLSLECTVEGTSNPNLYWYRQAAGRGLQLLFYSVGIGQISSEVPQNLSASRPQDRQFILSSKKLLLSDSGFYLCAWSSQLNTEAFFGQGTRLTVV.